The clone carrying this T cell receptor beta chain was seen a single time. Its antigen is unidentified. This sample stems from a study of siplizumab effects on memory and regulatory T cells. Study-level points and caveats: Siplizumab, the agent tested, significantly reduced alloreactive sequences traceable to unstimulated CD4+ memory cells. Mappable alloreactive CD4+ clones were on average 68.8% Treg-derived with siplizumab, 25% to 30% in controls. Researchers did not confirm the suppressive function of proliferating Tregs from siplizumab cultures.

Per germline, CDR1 SNHLY and CDR2 FYNNEI. The CDR3 runs 13 residues. V lost 6 bases, J lost 6 bases, and 7 bases stayed unmatched. Assaying covered roughly 92,000 TCR templates per sample. The data were produced by immunoSEQ multiplex PCR, yet TCRdb's version contains in-frame clones alone and is incomplete. The sample lists roughly 60,000 clones, about 92% occurring once. The chain employs TRBV2 and TRBJ1-1; 7 positions agree with TRBD1. This clonotype originated in a human donor in good health. Sequencing used CD8+ T cells sorted from blood. The CDR3 is CASRMGQTPEAFF. In nucleotides, the CDR3 is TGTGCCAGCAGGATGGGACAGACGCCTGAAGCTTTCTTT.